These T cell receptor beta chains were read from a single sample in a study of blood T cells in healthy people across ages. Using its own MiXCR run on the 5' RACE reads, TCRdb lists one record per CDR3 protein. The table has roughly 1,800,000 distinct CDR3 sequences, just under 50% seen once. The sample comprised blood. These receptors all come from a middle-aged woman in good health. Both conserved end residues are part of each CDR3. D genes are given only for firm matches. Where a row states a size, it is once, few, many or the class of an expanded clone; other rows omit it.

j_call v_call clone_size d_call cdr3_nt cdr3_aa
TRBJ2-3 TRBV6-1 . . TGTGCCAGCAGTGATTATAGATCCCTTAGCACAGATACGCAGTATTTT CASSDYRSLSTDTQYF
TRBJ2-2 TRBV4-3 few TRBD1 TGCGCCAGCAGCCAGGACAGGGGTGGGACCGGGGAGCTGTTTTTT CASSQDRGGTGELFF
TRBJ2-1 TRBV9 . . TGTGCCAGCAGCGTAGATTCGCGGGGCCGTTACAATGAGCAGTTCTTC CASSVDSRGRYNEQFF
TRBJ2-5 TRBV7-2 . TRBD2 TGTGCCAGCAGCTTGGGACTAGCCCCAGAGTACTTC CASSLGLAPEYF
TRBJ1-6 TRBV7-8 once . TGTGCCAGCAGCTTAGTCTCACAGAATAAGTCACCCCTCCACTTT CASSLVSQNKSPLHF
TRBJ2-1 TRBV4-1 . . TGCGCCAGCAGCCAAGGGTTTCCCCGCAATGAGCAGTTCTTC CASSQGFPRNEQFF
TRBJ1-5 TRBV6-2/TRBV6-3 few . TGTGCCAGCAGTTCCCAGGGGTTCGGCAATCAGCCCCAGCATTTT CASSSQGFGNQPQHF
TRBJ1-1 TRBV15 . . TGTGCCACCAGCGGGGGTGGAGGCACTGAAGCTTTCTTT CATSGGGGTEAFF
TRBJ1-6 TRBV4-2 few . TGTGCCAGCAGCCAAGATACAGGACAATTAGGTTCACCCCTCCACTTT CASSQDTGQLGSPLHF
TRBJ2-7 TRBV29-1 . TRBD2 TGCAGCGTTGGACTAGCGACCGACGAGCAGTACTTC CSVGLATDEQYF
TRBJ2-5 TRBV7-8 . TRBD2 TGTGCCAGCAGCCCCAAGACTAGCTCGGGACTTCAGACCCAGTACTTC CASSPKTSSGLQTQYF
TRBJ2-5 TRBV3-1 . TRBD2 TGTGCCAGCAGCCCCTTGGCTAGCGGGGGGTTGGGAGAGACCCAGTACTTC CASSPLASGGLGETQYF
TRBJ2-7 TRBV11-2 once . TGTGCCAGCAGCAGGAACAGGGCTATCTCCTACGAGCAGTACTTC CASSRNRAISYEQYF
TRBJ2-1 TRBV20-1 few . TGCAGTGCTAGATCACCCAGGAGCCCGTCTGTAGAGCAGTTCTTC CSARSPRSPSVEQFF
TRBJ2-7 TRBV20-1 few TRBD1 TGCAGTGCTAGTGCAGGGGGCAATTACGAGCAGTACTTC CSASAGGNYEQYF
TRBJ2-4 TRBV7-9 . . TGTGCCTGCAGCTTACAAGGTTGGGCTGACTTAGCCAAAAACATTCAGTACTTC CACSLQGWADLAKNIQYF
TRBJ2-7 TRBV14 . . TGTGCCAGCAGCCAAGTTTCAGGTTTCGACGAGCAGTACTTC CASSQVSGFDEQYF
TRBJ2-7 TRBV5-1 many TRBD2 TGCGCCAGCAGCTCTAGCGGGGGTACCTACGAGCAGTACTTC CASSSSGGTYEQYF
TRBJ2-5 TRBV20-1 . TRBD2 TGCAGTGCTGGTTCGGGCGGGGGGGTTCAAGAGACCCAGTACTTC CSAGSGGGVQETQYF
TRBJ2-7 TRBV28 . TRBD2 TGTGCCAGCAGCGAAAGCCCAGCGGGACTAGCGGGGGGTTACGAGCAGTACTTC CASSESPAGLAGGYEQYF
TRBJ2-7 TRBV6-2/TRBV6-3 few . TGTGCCATCAACTCGAGGAGACGCGCTGTTTACGAGCAGTACTTC CAINSRRRAVYEQYF
TRBJ2-7 TRBV6-5 . TRBD1 TGTGCCAGCAGTCGCCGGACAGGGGGCTCCTACGAGCAGTACTTC CASSRRTGGSYEQYF
TRBJ2-1 TRBV20-1 few TRBD2 TGCAGTCCAAAGCGGGGAGCCTACAATGAGCAGTTCTTC CSPKRGAYNEQFF
TRBJ2-1 TRBV7-2 . TRBD2 TGTGCCAGCAGCTTACGCACTAGCGGGGCCCCCGGGGTCAATGAGCAGTTCTTC CASSLRTSGAPGVNEQFF
TRBJ1-5 TRBV6-6 . . TGTGCCAGCAGAGGCCTCAGGGATCAGCCCCAGCATTTT CASRGLRDQPQHF
TRBJ2-7 TRBV2 . . TGTGCCAGCAGGGAAGGTACCACACCCCTTTCCTACGAGCAGTACTTC CASREGTTPLSYEQYF
TRBJ2-5 TRBV15 . . TGTGCCACCGGCAGAGATCCCTTTGCGGCAGGGAGTGCGACCCAGTACTTC CATGRDPFAAGSATQYF
TRBJ2-1 TRBV5-1 few TRBD2 TGCGCCAGCACTACCAGCCGGGGGGGTTTCGATGAGCAGTTCTTC CASTTSRGGFDEQFF
TRBJ2-1 TRBV4-1 . TRBD2 TGCGCCAGCAGCCTGACTAGCGGGGGGCCCCGGAGCAATGAGCAGTTCTTC CASSLTSGGPRSNEQFF
TRBJ2-7 TRBV3-1 . . TGTGCCAGCAGCCAGGAGAGCCTGAGCTCCTACGAGCAGTACTTC CASSQESLSSYEQYF
TRBJ2-1 TRBV15 . . TGTGCCACCAGCCCGCGGAGGGGGCGAAGTCGGAATGAGCAGTTCTTC CATSPRRGRSRNEQFF
TRBJ1-2 TRBV29-1 once TRBD1 TGCAGCGTTGAAGATGAGTTCCGGACAGGCAGAGGTGGCTACACCTTC CSVEDEFRTGRGGYTF
TRBJ2-5 TRBV29-1 few . TGCAGCGTTGAAGCGGTGGGCGCAGGGACCCAGTACTTC CSVEAVGAGTQYF
TRBJ2-5 TRBV5-1 . . TGCGCCAGCAGCTCGGACAGCCAGCTCCAAGAGATCCAGTACTTC CASSSDSQLQEIQYF
TRBJ2-7 TRBV6-6 . TRBD1 TGTGCCAGCAGGGGGACAGGAGCCCAACCCTACGAGCAGTACTTC CASRGTGAQPYEQYF
TRBJ2-7 TRBV24-1 once . TGTGCCACCAGTGACCCGGGACGGTCCTACGAGCAGTACTTC CATSDPGRSYEQYF
TRBJ2-3 TRBV20-1 . TRBD1 TGCAGTGCTAGAGATGACATAGACAGGGAGCGGACAGATACGCAGTATTTT CSARDDIDRERTDTQYF
TRBJ2-1 TRBV27 . . TGTGCCAGCAGTTTAATCCAGGGTGCTCAAAATGAGCAGTTCTTC CASSLIQGAQNEQFF
TRBJ1-2 TRBV12-3/TRBV12-4 . . TGTGCCAGCAGTCCCTCCCGGGAGGGCGGAGGCTACACCTTC CASSPSREGGGYTF
TRBJ2-3 TRBV20-1 . TRBD1 TGCAGTGCTAGAGTACCTCCGAGACAGGGGAGCTCAGATACGCAGTATTTT CSARVPPRQGSSDTQYF
TRBJ2-5 TRBV27 few . TGTGCCAGCAGTTTCCCCGACCGGGAGACCCAGTACTTC CASSFPDRETQYF
TRBJ2-5 TRBV20-1 few TRBD2 TGCAGTGCTAGGGTAGCGGGGGGGTCCGAGACCCAGTACTTC CSARVAGGSETQYF
TRBJ2-7 TRBV3-1 once TRBD2 TGTGCCAGCAGCCAAGATATCGCTAGCGGGGACTACGAGCAGTACTTC CASSQDIASGDYEQYF
TRBJ2-1 TRBV13 . TRBD2 TGTGCCAGCAGCTCCCCCCCGGCGGGGGACCCCGATGGGGAGCAGTTCTTC CASSSPPAGDPDGEQFF
TRBJ2-7 TRBV28 few . TGTGCCAGCAGTTTACGGCAGCTTATCTACGAGCAGTACTTC CASSLRQLIYEQYF